One and the same sample provided the 29 T cell receptor beta chains below, sequenced in a study of T cells in tuberculosis. The time point here: new active TB diagnosis, blood taken before or within 7 days of starting treatment. Profiled with immunoSEQ multiplex PCR; TCRdb holds only in-frame clones, not every one. Here the sample spans under 30,000 clones, roughly nine tenths being singletons. Sequences were derived from PBMCs, sampled at tuberculosis diagnosis. Receptor source: an adult with tuberculosis.

The gene calls are TRBV2 and TRBJ2-5; 8 positions match TRBD2. This CDR3 is built from 17 residues. Looked up from germline, CDR1 is SNHLY and CDR2 is FYNNEI. Trimming cost V 2 bases and J 5 bases; bases outside gene matches: 13. The CDR3 sequence: CASSEFGSGGSRETQYF. The CDR3 bases are TGTGCCAGCAGTGAATTTGGAAGCGGGGGCTCCAGGGAGACCCAGTACTTC.

The chain couples TRBV18 to TRBJ1-2, with TRBD1 identical over 11 bases. Looked up from germline, CDR1 is KGHSH and CDR2 is LQKENI. With V trimmed by 5 bases and J by 6 bases, 5 bases remained unmatched. There are 14 residues in the CDR3. In DNA form, the CDR3 reads TGTGCCAGCTCAGAAGGACAGGGGGCAGATGGCTACACCTTC. As protein: CASSEGQGADGYTF.

The rearrangement uses TRBV11-2 and TRBJ1-5; 7 nucleotides align to TRBD1. Germline assignment: CDR1 SGHAT and CDR2 FQNNGV. V lost 4 bases to trimming and J lost 12 bases; unmatched junction nucleotides: 6. This CDR3 is 12 amino acids long. The CDR3 sequence: CASSSTGTDQHF. CDR3 nucleotide sequence: TGTGCCAGCAGCTCAACCGGGACAGACCAGCATTTT.

This clone was detected a few times. The rearrangement links TRBV19 to TRBJ1-2, with TRBD1 matching over 10 bases. V was clipped by 5 bases and J by 5 bases; unmatched bases: 11. The length of the CDR3 is 16 residues. Germline CDR1 LNHDA, CDR2 SQIVND (reference sequence). CDR3 protein: CASSDRTGGFGYGYTF. The DNA for the CDR3 is TGTGCCAGTAGTGATCGGACAGGGGGATTTGGATATGGCTACACCTTC.

This sequence joins TRBV5-1 and TRBJ1-5; 8 bases line up with TRBD1. After removal of 4 bases from V and 7 bases from J, the junction contained 10 bases not matched to a gene. This CDR3 spans 15 amino acids. Germline V lookup: CDR1 SGHRS, CDR2 YFSETQ. The CDR3, as DNA: TGCGCCAGCAGCCCCGGGACAGGCCAAAGGCAGCCCCAGCATTTT. Translated, it gives CASSPGTGQRQPQHF.

The chain has TRBV5-1 and TRBJ2-1; 10 bases are shared with TRBD2. Germline lookup yields CDR1 SGHRS and CDR2 YFSETQ. V was clipped by 5 bases and J by 8 bases; unmatched bases: 10. The CDR3 is 15 amino acids. CDR3 sequence: CASSKLSGGAYEQFF. CDR3 nucleotide sequence: TGCGCCAGCAGTAAACTAAGCGGGGGGGCCTATGAGCAGTTCTTC.

V usage is TRBV9 and J usage is TRBJ1-1, with 7 bases aligning to TRBD1. With V trimmed by 0 bases and J by 7 bases, 12 bases remained unmatched. Per the germline V gene, CDR1 is SGDLS and CDR2 is YYNGEE. This CDR3 has 16 residues. The CDR3 nucleotides are TGTGCCAGCAGCGTAGCTGACAGGGAGAAAGATTATGAAGCTTTCTTT. It translates to CASSVADREKDYEAFF.

This clone showed up just a few times. The chain couples TRBV4-3 to TRBJ1-2, with 12 nucleotides matching TRBD1. CDR1 LGHNA and CDR2 YSLEER come from the germline V gene. The junction had 9 bases not matched to a gene; V was cut back by 1 base and J by 6 bases. There are 17 residues in the CDR3. CDR3 amino acids: CASSQVGDRGRMDGYTF. Here the CDR3 DNA reads TGCGCCAGCAGCCAAGTCGGGGACAGGGGGCGCATGGATGGCTACACCTTC.

The V and J genes are TRBV6-5 and TRBJ2-7, with D uncertain. V was trimmed by 1 base and J by 1 base, leaving 5 bases between them. CDR1 is MNHEY, CDR2 SVGAGI, per germline. The CDR3 runs to 13 residues. The CDR3 nucleotides read TGTGCCAGCAGTTACTTCCGGTCCTACGAGCAGTACTTC. It yields the protein CASSYFRSYEQYF.

The chain combines TRBV5-5 with TRBJ2-7, with a tentative D call TRBD1 (6 bases). The CDR3 has 12 amino acids. Germline loops: CDR1 SGHKS, CDR2 YYEKEE (reference sequence). V lost 2 bases and J lost 4, with 7 bases in between. The DNA for the CDR3 is TGTGCCAGCAGCTTTCAGGGGTACGAGCAGTACTTC. Translating it yields CASSFQGYEQYF.

This chain joins TRBV25-1 and TRBJ1-2; D call uncertain. This CDR3 is 14 amino acids long. V shed 5 bases and J shed 0 bases, with 10 bases lying between them. Germline V lookup: CDR1 MGHDK, CDR2 SYGVNS. Here the CDR3 reads CASSPSGTNYGYTF. CDR3 DNA sequence: TGTGCCAGCAGTCCTTCGGGGACTAACTATGGCTACACCTTC.

The chain uses TRBV23-1 and TRBJ2-1, with 8 bases aligning to TRBD2. TRBV23-1 falls under the ORF class, with uncertain function. This CDR3 is 15 amino acids long. Losses at the gene ends were 0 bases for V and 5 bases for J; bases not matched to a gene: 3. CDR3 nucleotide sequence: TGCGCCAGCAGTCAATCCCGGACTAGCCACAATGAGCAGTTCTTC. Encoded protein: CASSQSRTSHNEQFF.

The rearrangement joins TRBV5-1 to TRBJ1-1; tentatively, D is TRBD1 (5 bases). The ends were cut back, 5 bases at V and 0 bases at J, with 14 bases in the middle. There are 15 residues in the CDR3. Germline CDR1 is SGHRS and CDR2 is YFSETQ. The CDR3, as DNA: TGCGCCAGCAGTGAGGCAGGGACTATGAACACTGAAGCTTTCTTT. Protein: CASSEAGTMNTEAFF.

The V gene is TRBV7-3, the J gene TRBJ2-3, with D possibly TRBD1 on 5 matching bases. V shed 6 bases and J shed 0 bases, with 22 bases lying between them. The CDR3 is made up of 18 amino acids. CDR1 is SGHTA, CDR2 FQGTGA, per germline. The CDR3 DNA is TGTGCCAGCAGACCTACCCACAGGATCCTAACTAGCACAGATACGCAGTATTTT. This sequence encodes CASRPTHRILTSTDTQYF. The variable domain in full, completed from reference TRBV7-3 and TRBJ2-3, reads GAGVSQTPSNKVTEKGKYVELRCDPISGHTALYWYRQSLGQGPEFLIYFQGTGAADDSGLPNDRFFAVRPEGSVSTLKIQRTERGDSAVYLCASRPTHRILTSTDTQYFGPGTRLTVL.

The genes are TRBV11-1 and TRBJ1-1; 8 nucleotides match TRBD1. The CDR3 contains 14 residues. Germline loops: CDR1 SGHAT, CDR2 FQDESV (reference sequence). V trimming: 5 bases; J trimming: 3 bases; junction bases outside the gene matches: 5. The CDR3 here is CASSITGGYTEAFF. The CDR3 DNA reads as TGTGCCAGCAGCATAACAGGGGGGTACACTGAAGCTTTCTTT. Together with reference TRBV11-1 and TRBJ1-1, the CDR3 gives the full variable domain: EAEVAQSPRYKITEKSQAVAFWCDPISGHATLYWYRQILGQGPELLVQFQDESVVDDSQLPKDRFSAERLKGVDSTLKIQPAELGDSAMYLCASSITGGYTEAFFGQGTRLTVV.

The chain is built from TRBV29-1 and TRBJ2-3, with 8 bases matching TRBD1. The germline V gene encodes CDR1 SQVTM and CDR2 ANQGSEA. The V and J ends lost 1 base and 5 bases, in that order; junction bases with no gene match: 5. The CDR3 runs 14 residues. The CDR3 DNA reads as TGCAGCGTTGAAGGGGCAGGGGGCCGAGATACGCAGTATTTT. Its protein product is CSVEGAGGRDTQYF.

The chain combines TRBV30 with TRBJ1-5, with a tentative D call TRBD1 (5 bases). This CDR3 has 13 residues. The V end was cut by 0 bases, the J end by 11 bases, with 14 bases between. CDR1 and CDR2 (germline): GTSNPN, SVGIG (reference sequence). This chain's CDR3 is CAWSVDPGGAQHF. In DNA, the CDR3 is TGTGCCTGGAGTGTAGACCCCGGGGGAGCCCAGCATTTT.

This clone showed up just a few times. The chain links TRBV18 to TRBJ2-2; D possibly corresponds to TRBD2 (6 bases). The CDR3 covers 16 residues. The germline V and J ends were trimmed by 3 bases and 6 bases, with 17 bases remaining between them. Germline V CDR1 and CDR2: KGHSH, LQKENI. CDR3 region: CASSPGTPAGSGELFF. The CDR3, as DNA: TGTGCCAGCTCACCCGGGACTCCAGCGGGTTCCGGGGAGCTGTTTTTT.

This chain links TRBV19 with TRBJ1-1, with D perhaps TRBD1 (6 bases). Trimming left V 5 bases short and J 4 bases short, with 14 bases between. The germline gives CDR1 LNHDA, CDR2 SQIVND (reference sequence). The CDR3 contains 14 residues. This chain's CDR3 is CASSPRGAPTEAFF. The DNA of the CDR3 is TGTGCCAGTAGTCCCCGGGGGGCCCCCACTGAAGCTTTCTTT.

The rearrangement uses TRBV10-3 and TRBJ1-4; D may be TRBD1 (5 bases). The ends were cut back, 10 bases at V and 4 bases at J, with 16 bases in the middle. The CDR3 extends over 14 amino acids. Per the germline V gene, CDR1 is ENHRY and CDR2 is SYGVKD. CDR3 in amino acids: CATGEGLLNEKLFF. The CDR3 DNA reads as TGTGCCACGGGCGAGGGACTGCTTAATGAAAAACTGTTTTTT.

This clone has only one observation. The chain joins TRBV15 to TRBJ1-1, with D maybe TRBD1 (5 bases). There are 15 residues in the CDR3. Trimming took 2 bases from V and 4 from J, leaving 14 bases between them. CDR1 is LNHNV and CDR2 is YYDKDF in the germline V gene (reference sequence). CDR3 residues: CATSRLLGGTTEAFF. The CDR3 DNA reads as TGTGCCACCAGCAGACTACTTGGGGGGACCACTGAAGCTTTCTTT.

The chain is built from TRBV10-3 and TRBJ2-3, with 8 bases aligning to TRBD1. V shed 2 bases and J 6 bases; nucleotides not matched to a gene: 7. Germline CDR1 ENHRY, CDR2 SYGVKD. The CDR3 contains 15 residues. Written as DNA, the CDR3 is TGTGCCATCAGTGAGGCTGCAGGGGGCATGGATACGCAGTATTTT. Translating it yields CAISEAAGGMDTQYF.

The chain has TRBV5-5 and TRBJ2-7; D possibly corresponds to TRBD2 (5 bases). In germline, CDR1 is SGHKS, CDR2 YYEKEE (reference sequence). This CDR3 is 15 amino acids long. The V and J ends lost 2 bases and 0 bases respectively, with 12 bases between them. The CDR3, as DNA: TGTGCCAGCAGCTTTGGACTGACCTTCTCCTACGAGCAGTACTTC. It specifies CASSFGLTFSYEQYF.

This chain uses TRBV28 with TRBJ1-1, with unresolved D. The CDR3 totals 14 residues. Trimming shortened V by 2 bases and J by 4 bases, and 11 bases separated the two germline ends. The germline V gene encodes CDR1 MDHEN and CDR2 SYDVKM. This chain's CDR3 is CASSLVRAGTEAFF. The DNA of the CDR3 is TGTGCCAGCAGTTTAGTGCGGGCGGGCACTGAAGCTTTCTTT.

In DNA, the CDR3 is TGTGCCAGCAGCCCGGGACAGGGGGCCCTTTATGGCTACACCTTC. Protein product: CASSPGQGALYGYTF. The genes are TRBV5-4 and TRBJ1-2, with 12 bases fitting TRBD1. V shed 4 bases and J 5 bases; nucleotides not matched to a gene: 6. The CDR3 sequence is 15 residues long. CDR1 is SGHNT, CDR2 YYREEE, per germline (reference sequence).

This CDR3 is CAWNPLAGGPGDEQFF. The DNA for the CDR3 is TGTGCCTGGAATCCCTTGGCGGGAGGGCCGGGCGATGAGCAGTTCTTC. This chain links TRBV30 with TRBJ2-1, with TRBD2 matching over 9 bases. CDR1 is GTSNPN, CDR2 SVGIG, per germline (reference sequence). After removal of 4 bases from V and 8 bases from J, the junction contained 15 bases not matched to a gene. The CDR3 has 16 amino acids.

The J gene is TRBJ1-3, the V gene TRBV4-3; weak D call: TRBD1 (6 bases). This CDR3 has 17 residues. V dropped 0 bases and J dropped 2 bases, with 14 bases sitting between them. Germline V gene lookup returns CDR1 LGHNA and CDR2 YSLEER. CDR3 in DNA: TGCGCCAGCAGCCAAGATGGGGCCAGGGGAGCTGGAAACACCATATATTTT. Its translation is CASSQDGARGAGNTIYF.

This chain links TRBV5-1 with TRBJ2-1; possibly TRBD2 for D (6 bases). CDR3 length: 15 residues. The germline V gene has CDR1 SGHRS and CDR2 YFSETQ. The germline V and J ends were trimmed by 1 base and 5 bases, with 13 bases remaining between them. The CDR3 reads CASSLYFGGDNEQFF. CDR3 nucleotide sequence: TGCGCCAGCAGCTTGTACTTCGGAGGGGACAATGAGCAGTTCTTC.

This sequence joins TRBV6-5 and TRBJ1-2; tentatively, D is TRBD1 (5 bases). V was pared by 5 bases and J by 1 base, with 11 bases between. This CDR3 has 14 amino acids. Germline V lookup: CDR1 MNHEY, CDR2 SVGAGI. The CDR3 nucleotides read TGTGCCAGCAGTCCCGGACAACTTAACTATGGCTACACCTTC. Protein product: CASSPGQLNYGYTF.